This T cell receptor (beta chain) was obtained from a study of T-cell memory formation after mild COVID-19. Study-level points and caveats: Nothing showed for sure that second-wave clones peaking on day 37 were SARS-CoV-2 specific. Pre-infection memory already had some responding clones, implying cross-reactive memory joined. Those CD4+ clones that contracted were mainly in CM and EM (CD8+ ones in EMRA). While clones contracting from day 15 to 85 were balanced between CD4 and CD8, later expanders leaned CD4+.

Of note for this clonotype: Its antigen remains unidentified.

The CDR3 is made up of 17 amino acids. V lost 5 bases to trimming and J lost 4 bases; unmatched junction nucleotides: 9. Germline CDR1 is MNHEY and CDR2 is SVGAGI. A single record per CDR3 protein comes from TCRdb applying MiXCR to the 5' RACE reads. The top ten clones hold roughly 5.3% of a sample with some 120,000 distinct CDR3 sequences, about 15% of them seen once. V and J are TRBV6-5 and TRBJ2-2, with 11 bases aligning to TRBD2. Input material: PBMCs or a T cell subset sorted from them (not recorded which). The clonotype originates from a man aged 18 to 29 who had mild COVID-19 (a few samples of this study predate the infection). Cell type and time point are not known. The CDR3 sequence is CASSPTRLAGTTGELFF. The DNA of the CDR3 is TGTGCCAGCAGTCCTACCCGACTAGCGGGGACCACCGGGGAGCTGTTTTTT.